A selection of T cell receptor beta chains follows, all from one sample in a study of cytomegalovirus exposure and HLA in healthy donors. Sequencing was performed with immunoSEQ multiplex PCR; in TCRdb, only in-frame clones are kept and a portion is missing. Of about 140,000 clones in the sample, more than 75% are singletons; the top ten hold 13% to 15%. Sequencing was carried out using PBMCs. These receptors all come from a woman between 35 and 50 years old in good health and CMV-seronegative. The CDR3 runs from the conserved cysteine through the conserved F or W. Each record gives: CDR3 protein, CDR3 DNA, J gene, V gene, clone size, D gene, CDR3 length. D genes are given only for firm matches. Clone size appears in some rows only: once, few, many, or a class for an expanded clone.

CDR3 protein: CASSPWALRSGANGLTF; CDR3 DNA: TGTGCCAGCAGTCCTTGGGCCCTAAGGTCTGGGGCCAACGGCCTGACTTTC; J gene: TRBJ2-6; V gene: TRBV28; clone size: .; D gene: .; CDR3 length: 17
CDR3 protein: CASSLGPIRSDEQFF; CDR3 DNA: TGTGCCAGCAGCTTAGGACCTATCAGGTCAGATGAGCAGTTCTTC; J gene: TRBJ2-1; V gene: TRBV11-2; clone size: .; D gene: .; CDR3 length: 15
CDR3 protein: CASSQDPRFTQPQHF; CDR3 DNA: TGCGCCAGCAGCCAAGATCCGCGTTTTACTCAGCCCCAGCATTTT; J gene: TRBJ1-5; V gene: TRBV4-3; clone size: few; D gene: .; CDR3 length: 15
CDR3 protein: CASHAAGGYNEQFF; CDR3 DNA: TGTGCCAGTCACGCGGCGGGGGGTTACAATGAGCAGTTCTTC; J gene: TRBJ2-1; V gene: TRBV19; clone size: .; D gene: TRBD2; CDR3 length: 14
CDR3 protein: CASSLRALGLAGGFYTDTQYF; CDR3 DNA: TGTGCCAGCAGTTTAAGGGCGCTCGGACTAGCGGGAGGGTTCTACACAGATACGCAGTATTTT; J gene: TRBJ2-3; V gene: TRBV28; clone size: .; D gene: TRBD2; CDR3 length: 21
CDR3 protein: CASSQGTSGRNSYEQYF; CDR3 DNA: TGTGCCAGCAGCCAGGGGACTAGCGGGAGAAACTCCTACGAGCAGTACTTC; J gene: TRBJ2-7; V gene: TRBV7-2; clone size: .; D gene: TRBD2; CDR3 length: 17
CDR3 protein: CASSDRQIWTDTQYF; CDR3 DNA: TGTGCCAGCAGCGATCGACAAATCTGGACAGATACGCAGTATTTT; J gene: TRBJ2-3; V gene: TRBV7-2; clone size: .; D gene: .; CDR3 length: 15
CDR3 protein: CAWSKGTDKETQYF; CDR3 DNA: TGTGCCTGGAGTAAGGGGACAGATAAAGAGACCCAGTACTTC; J gene: TRBJ2-5; V gene: TRBV30; clone size: .; D gene: TRBD1; CDR3 length: 14
CDR3 protein: CASSLGLAGTGELFF; CDR3 DNA: TGTGCCAGCAGCTTGGGACTAGCGGGAACCGGGGAGCTGTTTTTT; J gene: TRBJ2-2; V gene: TRBV7-2; clone size: .; D gene: TRBD2; CDR3 length: 15
CDR3 protein: CASSLSSGDTRFEAFF; CDR3 DNA: TGCGCCAGCAGCTTGTCAAGCGGGGACACACGTTTTGAAGCTTTCTTT; J gene: TRBJ1-1; V gene: TRBV5-1; clone size: .; D gene: .; CDR3 length: 16
CDR3 protein: CASRDSQNTEAFF; CDR3 DNA: TGTGCCAGCAGGGACAGCCAGAACACTGAAGCTTTCTTT; J gene: TRBJ1-1; V gene: TRBV28; clone size: .; D gene: .; CDR3 length: 13
CDR3 protein: CASSLRLANIPRTDTQYF; CDR3 DNA: TGCGCCAGCAGCCTGCGACTAGCGAATATCCCTCGCACAGATACGCAGTATTTT; J gene: TRBJ2-3; V gene: TRBV4-3; clone size: .; D gene: TRBD2; CDR3 length: 18
CDR3 protein: CASSQAGTGSNYGYTF; CDR3 DNA: TGTGCCAGCAGCCAAGCTGGGACAGGGTCCAACTATGGCTACACCTTC; J gene: TRBJ1-2; V gene: TRBV4-2; clone size: .; D gene: TRBD1; CDR3 length: 16
CDR3 protein: CASSRDRGFYEQYF; CDR3 DNA: TGTGCCAGCAGTCGGGACAGGGGCTTCTACGAGCAGTACTTC; J gene: TRBJ2-7; V gene: TRBV7-2; clone size: .; D gene: TRBD1; CDR3 length: 14
CDR3 protein: CSGLTSTDTQYF; CDR3 DNA: TGCAGCGGGCTGACTAGCACAGATACGCAGTATTTT; J gene: TRBJ2-3; V gene: TRBV29-1; clone size: .; D gene: .; CDR3 length: 12
CDR3 protein: CASSGDGGEQYF; CDR3 DNA: TGTGCCAGCAGTGGCGACGGCGGGGAGCAGTACTTC; J gene: TRBJ2-7; V gene: TRBV6-5; clone size: .; D gene: .; CDR3 length: 12
CDR3 protein: CASTLAGGISGANVLTF; CDR3 DNA: TGTGCCAGTACCCTAGCGGGAGGCATCTCTGGGGCCAACGTCCTGACTTTC; J gene: TRBJ2-6; V gene: TRBV19; clone size: .; D gene: TRBD2; CDR3 length: 17
CDR3 protein: CASSLAGTANYEQYF; CDR3 DNA: TGTGCCAGCAGCTTGGCGGGGACAGCTAACTACGAGCAGTACTTC; J gene: TRBJ2-7; V gene: TRBV11-2; clone size: .; D gene: .; CDR3 length: 15
CDR3 protein: CASSVADRGGDEQYF; CDR3 DNA: TGTGCCAGCAGCGTTGCCGACAGGGGAGGAGACGAGCAGTACTTC; J gene: TRBJ2-7; V gene: TRBV9; clone size: .; D gene: TRBD1; CDR3 length: 15